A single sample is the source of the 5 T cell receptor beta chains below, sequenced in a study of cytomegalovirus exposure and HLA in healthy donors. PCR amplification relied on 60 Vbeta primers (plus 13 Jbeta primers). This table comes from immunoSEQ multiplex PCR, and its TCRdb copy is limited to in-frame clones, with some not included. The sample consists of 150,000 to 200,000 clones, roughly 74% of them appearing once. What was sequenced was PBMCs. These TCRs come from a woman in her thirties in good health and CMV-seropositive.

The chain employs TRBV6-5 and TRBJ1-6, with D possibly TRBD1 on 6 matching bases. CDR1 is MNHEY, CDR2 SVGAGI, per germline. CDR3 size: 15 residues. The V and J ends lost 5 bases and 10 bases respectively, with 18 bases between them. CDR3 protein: CASSRSSQGGSPLHF. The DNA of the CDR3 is TGTGCCAGCAGTCGATCGTCACAGGGTGGATCACCCCTCCACTTT.

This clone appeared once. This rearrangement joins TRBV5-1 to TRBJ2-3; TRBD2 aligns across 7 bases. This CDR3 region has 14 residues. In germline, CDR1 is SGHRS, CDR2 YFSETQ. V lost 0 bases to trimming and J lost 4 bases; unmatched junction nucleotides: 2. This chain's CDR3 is CASSLVAGADTQYF. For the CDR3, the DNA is TGCGCCAGCAGCTTGGTGGCGGGGGCAGATACGCAGTATTTT.

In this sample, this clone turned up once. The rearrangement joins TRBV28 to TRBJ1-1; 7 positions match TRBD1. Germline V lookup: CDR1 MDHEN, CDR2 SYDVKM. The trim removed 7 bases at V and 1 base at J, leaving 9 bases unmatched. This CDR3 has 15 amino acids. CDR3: CASTKTGTANTEAFF. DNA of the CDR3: TGTGCCAGCACAAAGACCGGGACAGCGAACACTGAAGCTTTCTTT.

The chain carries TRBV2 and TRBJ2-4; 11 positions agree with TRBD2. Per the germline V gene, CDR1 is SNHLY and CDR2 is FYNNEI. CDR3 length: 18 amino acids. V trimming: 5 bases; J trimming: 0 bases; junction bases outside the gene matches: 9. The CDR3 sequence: CASSHQGLADLAKNIQYF. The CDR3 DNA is TGTGCCAGCAGTCATCAGGGACTAGCGGATCTAGCCAAAAACATTCAGTACTTC.

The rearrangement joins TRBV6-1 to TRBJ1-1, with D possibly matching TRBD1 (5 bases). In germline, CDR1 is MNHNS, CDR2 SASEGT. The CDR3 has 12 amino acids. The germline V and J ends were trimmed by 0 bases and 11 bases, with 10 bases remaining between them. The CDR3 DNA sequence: TGTGCCAGCAGTGAAGCGGGGGGTGGGGCTTTCTTT. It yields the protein CASSEAGGGAFF.